Below, 14 T cell receptor beta chains from the same sample are listed, as sequenced in a study of OX40 agonist ivuxolimab in advanced cancers. Produced via immunoSEQ multiplex PCR; TCRdb's table is partial and in-frame only. This table holds about 81,000 clones, 93% found once. Source: CD4+ or CD8+ T cells sorted from blood, taken in a trial of the OX40 agonist ivuxolimab. These receptors originate from an adult with an advanced solid tumor such as melanoma, head and neck, liver or kidney cancer.

The CDR3 spells CASSRRTGENTGELFF. The CDR3 DNA follows: TGTGCCAGCAGCAGGCGGACAGGGGAGAACACCGGGGAGCTGTTTTTT. The chain is built from TRBV2 and TRBJ2-2, with 9 positions matching TRBD1. The length of the CDR3 is 16 residues. Germline assignment: CDR1 SNHLY and CDR2 FYNNEI. V gave up 6 bases and J gave up 1 base; unmatched junction bases: 6.

The chain carries TRBV12-5 and TRBJ1-1; D remains ambiguous. V was pared by 1 base and J by 4 bases, with 10 bases between. Germline CDR1 reads LGHNT; CDR2 reads FRNRAP. The CDR3 has 14 residues. In DNA, the CDR3 is TGTGCTAGTGGTTTGGCCACCCCGGGCACTGAAGCTTTCTTT. Its protein product is CASGLATPGTEAFF.

The chain recombines TRBV19 with TRBJ2-7, with unresolved D. CDR3 size: 15 residues. CDR1 and CDR2 from the germline V gene are LNHDA and SQIVND (reference sequence). The V end lost 6 bases, the J end lost 9 bases, and 24 bases lay between the germline ends. The CDR3 nucleotides are TGTGCCAGTAGCGATGGGCAGGCTGCCCTACGAGGGCAGTACTTC. It codes for CASSDGQAALRGQYF.

The rearrangement links TRBV30 to TRBJ1-2; D is uncertain. Germline V CDR1 and CDR2: GTSNPN, SVGIG (reference sequence). The V gene lost 4 bases and the J gene lost 8 bases, with 17 bases spanning the gap. CDR3 size: 13 residues. CDR3 DNA sequence: TGTGCCTGGACCCCCGGCGAATGGTGGGGCTACACCTTC. This sequence encodes CAWTPGEWWGYTF.

The gene calls are TRBV27 and TRBJ2-7; 11 nucleotides line up with TRBD2. This CDR3 is 16 amino acids long. Germline V lookup: CDR1 MNHEY, CDR2 SMNVEV (reference sequence). Germline trimming cut 6 bases from V and 3 bases from J; bases unmatched to any gene: 10. The CDR3 sequence: CASRTSGLAGLYEQYF. The CDR3 region has the DNA TGTGCCAGCAGAACTTCAGGACTAGCGGGTCTCTACGAGCAGTACTTC.

This chain links TRBV10-3 with TRBJ2-1, with D uncertain. Germline CDR1 is ENHRY and CDR2 is SYGVKD. CDR3 size: 13 residues. The V and J ends lost 3 bases and 1 base respectively, with 4 bases between them. The CDR3 here is CAISDYSYNEQFF. CDR3 DNA: TGTGCCATCAGTGACTATTCCTACAATGAGCAGTTCTTC.

The chain employs TRBV5-1 and TRBJ2-1; perhaps D is TRBD1 or TRBD2 (5 bases each). Germline values: CDR1 SGHRS, CDR2 YFSETQ. The CDR3 contains 15 residues. Trimming left V 2 bases short and J 8 bases short, with 17 bases between. CDR3 coding DNA: TGCGCCAGCAGCTTAGGATACCGAGGGGTAGATGAGCAGTTCTTC. Its protein product is CASSLGYRGVDEQFF.

The gene calls are TRBV4-1 and TRBJ2-1; maybe TRBD2 (6 bases). Germline V gene lookup returns CDR1 MGHRA and CDR2 YSYEKL. The germline V and J ends were trimmed by 0 bases and 3 bases, with 15 bases remaining between them. This CDR3 region has 17 residues. CDR3 residues: CASSQDSGGVFYNEQFF. The CDR3, as DNA: TGCGCCAGCAGCCAAGATTCGGGCGGGGTATTCTACAATGAGCAGTTCTTC.

The chain has TRBV4-3 and TRBJ1-1; D remains ambiguous. This CDR3 is 15 amino acids long. Germline loops: CDR1 LGHNA, CDR2 YSLEER. V was shortened by 0 bases and J by 0 bases, with 8 bases between the two germline ends. This chain's CDR3 is CASSQERGMNTEAFF. CDR3 in DNA: TGCGCCAGCAGCCAAGAAAGAGGGATGAACACTGAAGCTTTCTTT.

The chain joins TRBV9 to TRBJ2-1; D call uncertain. Deletions cut 2 bases from V and 0 bases from J, with 9 bases between. Per the germline V gene, CDR1 is SGDLS and CDR2 is YYNGEE. CDR3 length equals 15 residues. CDR3 protein: CASSVTWDSYNEQFF. The CDR3 nucleotides are TGTGCCAGCAGCGTGACGTGGGACTCCTACAATGAGCAGTTCTTC. Filled out from reference TRBV9 and TRBJ2-1, the complete variable domain reads DSGVTQTPKHLITATGQRVTLRCSPRSGDLSVYWYQQSLDQGLQFLIQYYNGEERAKGNILERFSAQQFPDLHSELNLSSLELGDSALYFCASSVTWDSYNEQFFGPGTRLTVL.

The V and J genes are TRBV9 and TRBJ2-4, with 7 bases matching TRBD2. The length of the CDR3 is 15 residues. Germline V gives CDR1 SGDLS, CDR2 YYNGEE. V gave up 3 bases and J gave up 7 bases; unmatched junction bases: 10. CDR3 residues: CASSDTGLDGNIQYF. DNA for the CDR3: TGTGCCAGCAGCGACACCGGACTAGACGGGAACATTCAGTACTTC.

CDR3 protein: CASSRVTSSEQYF. For the CDR3, the DNA is TGTGCCAGCAGCCGTGTTACGAGTTCAGAGCAGTACTTC. The chain employs TRBV9 and TRBJ2-7; D remains unclear. Germline V CDR1 and CDR2: SGDLS, YYNGEE. The CDR3 totals 13 residues. V lost 4 bases, J lost 7 bases, and 15 bases lay in between. The complete variable domain, with remaining parts taken from reference TRBV9 and TRBJ2-7, reads DSGVTQTPKHLITATGQRVTLRCSPRSGDLSVYWYQQSLDQGLQFLIQYYNGEERAKGNILERFSAQQFPDLHSELNLSSLELGDSALYFCASSRVTSSEQYFGPGTRLTVT.

The V gene is TRBV19, the J gene TRBJ1-4, with a possible D match to TRBD1 (6 bases). V was shortened by 5 bases and J by 8 bases, with 18 bases between the two germline ends. The CDR3 covers 15 residues. Per the germline V gene, CDR1 is LNHDA and CDR2 is SQIVND (reference sequence). The CDR3 protein is CASSSPRGGREKLFF. CDR3 sequence (DNA): TGTGCCAGTAGTTCCCCCAGGGGAGGGAGAGAAAAACTGTTTTTT.

The chain is built from TRBV14 and TRBJ2-1; D unclear. Germline loops: CDR1 SGHDN, CDR2 FVKESK. Trimming took 2 bases from V and 4 from J, leaving 0 bases between them. The CDR3 consists of 11 residues. The CDR3 loop is CASSQYNEQFF. The CDR3 DNA reads TGTGCCAGCAGCCAATACAATGAGCAGTTCTTC.